Below are 32 T cell receptor beta chains sequenced from a single sample in a study of cytomegalovirus exposure and HLA in healthy donors. It was with 60 Vbeta and 13 Jbeta primers that the PCR ran. Method: immunoSEQ multiplex PCR; TCRdb's copy keeps in-frame clones and lacks some. This sample has 150,000 to 200,000 clones, with 76% found just once. Sample: PBMCs. These receptors all come from a male donor in good health and CMV-seronegative.

V and J are TRBV29-1 and TRBJ1-1; unclear D gene. The germline gives CDR1 SQVTM, CDR2 ANQGSEA. V lost 4 bases, J lost 6 bases, and 12 bases lay in between. The CDR3 consists of 12 residues. CDR3 sequence (DNA): TGCAGCGTTGGACACCTCACACCTGAAGCTTTCTTT. It encodes CSVGHLTPEAFF.

This clone showed up just once. The V gene is TRBV7-8, the J gene TRBJ1-5; perhaps TRBD1 as D (5 bases). From germline, CDR1 is SGHVS and CDR2 FQNEAQ. The CDR3 totals 17 residues. Trimming took off 5 bases at V and 0 bases at J, with 17 bases between the two ends. CDR3 region: CASSPAGGAGSNQPQHF. DNA of the CDR3: TGTGCCAGCAGCCCGGCAGGCGGGGCAGGTAGCAATCAGCCCCAGCATTTT.

This chain connects TRBV7-3 to TRBJ1-2; 10 bases are shared with TRBD1. Germline assignment: CDR1 SGHTA and CDR2 FQGTGA. V trimming: 2 bases; J trimming: 0 bases; junction bases outside the gene matches: 6. This CDR3 spans 17 amino acids. CDR3 in amino acids: CASSLVDRGRPNYGYTF. CDR3 in DNA: TGTGCCAGCAGCTTAGTGGACAGGGGGAGGCCTAACTATGGCTACACCTTC. Full variable domain (missing parts from reference TRBV7-3 and TRBJ1-2): GAGVSQTPSNKVTEKGKYVELRCDPISGHTALYWYRQSLGQGPEFLIYFQGTGAADDSGLPNDRFFAVRPEGSVSTLKIQRTERGDSAVYLCASSLVDRGRPNYGYTFGSGTRLTVV.

This sequence joins TRBV7-2 and TRBJ1-2; 8 nucleotides align to TRBD1. CDR1 is SGHTA, CDR2 FQGNSA, per germline. This CDR3 comprises 14 residues. The ends lost 1 base at V and 6 bases at J; junction bases unmatched: 4. The CDR3: CASSLGTGYDGYTF. In nucleotides, the CDR3 is TGTGCCAGCAGCTTAGGGACAGGGTATGATGGCTACACCTTC.

This chain joins TRBV5-1 and TRBJ2-7; D is uncertain. Germline lookup yields CDR1 SGHRS and CDR2 YFSETQ. The ends were cut back, 4 bases at V and 2 bases at J, with 10 bases in the middle. This CDR3 spans 13 amino acids. CDR3 residues: CASSRDTAYEQYF. CDR3 in DNA: TGCGCCAGCAGCCGCGACACGGCCTACGAGCAGTACTTC. Using reference TRBV5-1 and TRBJ2-7 for the parts outside the CDR3, the full variable domain is KAGVTQTPRYLIKTRGQQVTLSCSPISGHRSVSWYQQTPGQGLQFLFEYFSETQRNKGNFPGRFSGRQFSNSRSEMNVSTLELGDSALYLCASSRDTAYEQYFGPGTRLTVT.

This chain connects TRBV7-8 to TRBJ2-1, with TRBD2 matching over 10 bases. V lost 7 bases, J lost 1 base, and 1 base stayed unmatched. The CDR3 extends over 14 amino acids. Germline CDR1 is SGHVS and CDR2 is FQNEAQ. The CDR3 here is CASTSGRSYNEQFF. CDR3 in DNA: TGTGCCAGCACTAGCGGGAGATCCTACAATGAGCAGTTCTTC.

The chain links TRBV19 to TRBJ2-3; 11 positions agree with TRBD2. The V and J ends lost 3 bases and 2 bases, in that order; junction bases with no gene match: 16. Germline V gene sequence: CDR1 LNHDA, CDR2 SQIVND (reference sequence). The CDR3 covers 20 residues. This CDR3 is CASSMEASGGPQRATDTQYF. The DNA for the CDR3 is TGTGCCAGTAGTATGGAGGCTAGCGGGGGGCCACAACGAGCCACAGATACGCAGTATTTT.

This sequence joins TRBV7-2 and TRBJ2-5, with D perhaps matching TRBD1 (6 bases). CDR3 length: 13 amino acids. CDR1 and CDR2 (germline): SGHTA, FQGNSA. The V gene lost 6 bases and the J gene lost 5 bases, with 13 bases spanning the gap. The CDR3 DNA reads TGTGCCAGCAGTTTCAGCAGGGGTGAGACCCAGTACTTC. This translates into CASSFSRGETQYF.

The V call is TRBV2, the J call TRBJ2-5, with D possibly TRBD1 on 5 matching bases. The last part of the DNA fits TRBJ2-7 better; the J call may be wrong. The length of the CDR3 is 17 residues. Germline values: CDR1 SNHLY, CDR2 FYNNEI. The CDR3 loop is CASSDRVYPHSSYEQYF. The CDR3 bases are TGTGCCAGCAGTGACAGGGTATACCCCCATAGCTCCTACGAGCAGTACTTC.

The V call is TRBV7-9, the J call TRBJ1-1; 7 positions agree with TRBD1. V gave up 2 bases and J gave up 5 bases; unmatched junction bases: 11. This CDR3 spans 16 amino acids. Per the germline V gene, CDR1 is SEHNR and CDR2 is FQNEAQ (reference sequence). CDR3 sequence (DNA): TGTGCCAGCAGCTTATCGACAGGGCGCCCGGATACTGAAGCTTTCTTT. This translates into CASSLSTGRPDTEAFF.

This chain joins TRBV4-1 and TRBJ2-2; 12 nucleotides match TRBD1. The CDR3 has 18 residues. CDR1 and CDR2 from the germline V gene are MGHRA and YSYEKL. V shed 4 bases, J shed 7 bases, and the junction held 13 bases outside the gene matches. CDR3 sequence (DNA): TGCGCCAGCAGCCGCCAAACCGGGACAGGGGGCTGGAGCGGGGAGCTGTTTTTT. Protein sequence: CASSRQTGTGGWSGELFF.

The CDR3 bases are TGTGCCAGCAGTTTTCAGACTAGTAGACTTTCCTACAATGAGCAGTTCTTC. Its translation is CASSFQTSRLSYNEQFF. This chain connects TRBV27 to TRBJ2-1, with D tentatively TRBD2 (6 bases). This CDR3 has 17 amino acids. The germline gives CDR1 MNHEY, CDR2 SMNVEV (reference sequence). Trimming pared 3 bases from V and 1 base from J, leaving 16 bases between.

The chain is built from TRBV5-1 and TRBJ2-5; D perhaps matches TRBD2 (6 bases). CDR1 is SGHRS, CDR2 YFSETQ, per germline. The CDR3 has 15 residues. V was trimmed by 1 base and J by 11 bases, leaving 21 bases between them. CDR3 DNA: TGCGCCAGCAGCTTGTTTAACGGCGGGGAGGCGGAGCAGTACTTC. It is translated as CASSLFNGGEAEQYF.

The V and J genes are TRBV11-1 and TRBJ2-7, with TRBD1 identical over 12 bases. Germline V lookup: CDR1 SGHAT, CDR2 FQDESV (reference sequence). Trimming removed 4 bases from V and 0 bases from J; junction bases left unmatched: 10. The CDR3 totals 18 residues. CDR3 DNA: TGTGCCAGCAGCTCCGCCGGGACAGGGGGCCTCTACTCCTACGAGCAGTACTTC. Amino acid sequence: CASSSAGTGGLYSYEQYF.

This clone was observed a handful of times. The chain employs TRBV6-6 and TRBJ1-2; D is perhaps TRBD1 (6 bases). With 10 bases removed from V and 0 bases from J, the gap between germline ends came to 15 bases. The CDR3 runs 14 residues. The germline V gene has CDR1 MNHNY and CDR2 SVGAGI (reference sequence). The CDR3 bases are TGTGCCACACTTGACAGGCTAGCTAACTATGGCTACACCTTC. This encodes CATLDRLANYGYTF.

The chain recombines TRBV5-4 with TRBJ2-4; tentatively, D is TRBD2 (5 bases). The germline gives CDR1 SGHNT, CDR2 YYREEE (reference sequence). Trimming took 10 bases from V and 7 from J, leaving 18 bases between them. CDR3 length: 13 residues. The DNA of the CDR3 is TGTGCCGCCGGAGGAGGATACGGTAACATTCAGTACTTC. Residues: CAAGGGYGNIQYF. The full variable domain, in which reference TRBV5-4 and TRBJ2-4 provide the parts outside the CDR3, is ETGVTQSPTHLIKTRGQQVTLRCSSQSGHNTVSWYQQALGQGPQFIFQYYREEENGRGNFPPRFSGLQFPNYSSELNVNALELDDSALYLCAAGGGYGNIQYFGAGTRLSVL.

The rearrangement links TRBV5-5 to TRBJ1-4; D possibly corresponds to TRBD1 (5 bases). The CDR3 is made up of 14 amino acids. Germline V lookup: CDR1 SGHKS, CDR2 YYEKEE (reference sequence). Trimming stripped 2 bases from V and 7 bases from J, with 12 bases between. Here the CDR3 DNA reads TGTGCCAGCAGCTTTGAAGGGAGGGGTGAAAAACTGTTTTTT. As protein: CASSFEGRGEKLFF.

The gene calls are TRBV29-1 and TRBJ1-5, with 8 nucleotides matching TRBD1. CDR1 and CDR2 from the germline V gene are SQVTM and ANQGSEA. Germline trimming cut 5 bases from V and 1 base from J; bases unmatched to any gene: 4. The CDR3 contains 14 residues. DNA of the CDR3: TGCAGCGTTCTGCAGGGGGCGAGCAATCAGCCCCAGCATTTT. Amino acid sequence: CSVLQGASNQPQHF.

There are a few counts of this clone. The genes are TRBV7-9 and TRBJ2-7, with TRBD1 identical over 8 bases. The CDR3 spans 17 residues. Per the germline V gene, CDR1 is SEHNR and CDR2 is FQNEAQ (reference sequence). Unmatched junction bases numbered 18, after V lost 7 bases and J lost 4 bases. The chain's CDR3 is CASTALSPRQGIYEQYF. In nucleotides, the CDR3 is TGTGCCAGCACCGCCCTCTCACCCCGACAGGGGATTTACGAGCAGTACTTC.

The rearrangement uses TRBV30 and TRBJ2-1; D is perhaps TRBD2 (5 bases). CDR3 length equals 14 residues. Trimming took off 1 base at V and 1 base at J, with 8 bases between the two ends. Germline CDR1 is GTSNPN and CDR2 is SVGIG (reference sequence). As DNA, the CDR3 is TGTGCCTGGAGTGATCGGAGGTCCTACAATGAGCAGTTCTTC. Translation gives CAWSDRRSYNEQFF.

J is TRBJ2-7 and V is TRBV9; 7 nucleotides agree with TRBD1. Looked up from germline, CDR1 is SGDLS and CDR2 is YYNGEE. This CDR3 has 14 amino acids. V was clipped by 4 bases and J by 6 bases; unmatched bases: 10. This CDR3 is CASSPGQAPGEQYF. As DNA, the CDR3 is TGTGCCAGCAGCCCCGGACAGGCCCCCGGCGAGCAGTACTTC. Looking up the rest from reference TRBV9 and TRBJ2-7 gives the full variable domain: DSGVTQTPKHLITATGQRVTLRCSPRSGDLSVYWYQQSLDQGLQFLIQYYNGEERAKGNILERFSAQQFPDLHSELNLSSLELGDSALYFCASSPGQAPGEQYFGPGTRLTVT.

V usage is TRBV27 and J usage is TRBJ2-7; no reliable D call. There are 14 residues in the CDR3. The germline V and J ends were trimmed by 5 bases and 0 bases, with 11 bases remaining between them. Germline values: CDR1 MNHEY, CDR2 SMNVEV (reference sequence). The CDR3 sequence is CASSPIEFSYEQYF. The DNA for the CDR3 is TGTGCCAGCAGTCCGATCGAGTTCTCCTACGAGCAGTACTTC.

This chain uses TRBV9 with TRBJ2-7; 7 bases line up with TRBD2. With 4 bases clipped from V and 4 bases from J, the junction kept 2 bases outside the gene matches. The germline V gene encodes CDR1 SGDLS and CDR2 YYNGEE. The CDR3 runs to 12 residues. As DNA, the CDR3 is TGTGCCAGCAGCCGTAGCGGGTACGAGCAGTACTTC. The encoded protein is CASSRSGYEQYF.

The J gene is TRBJ2-1, the V gene TRBV7-6, with 8 bases matching TRBD2. The trim removed 8 bases at V and 4 bases at J, leaving 4 bases unmatched. The CDR3 spans 13 residues. Germline assignment: CDR1 SGHVS and CDR2 FNYEAQ. Here the CDR3 reads CASGTRGYNEQFF. The CDR3 DNA reads TGTGCCAGCGGGACTAGGGGTTACAATGAGCAGTTCTTC. Using reference TRBV7-6 and TRBJ2-1 for the parts outside the CDR3, the full variable domain is GAGVSQSPRYKVTKRGQDVALRCDPISGHVSLYWYRQALGQGPEFLTYFNYEAQQDKSGLPNDRFSAERPEGSISTLTIQRTEQRDSAMYRCASGTRGYNEQFFGPGTRLTVL.

The rearrangement uses TRBV4-1 and TRBJ2-3; D may be TRBD1 (6 bases). CDR1 is MGHRA and CDR2 is YSYEKL in the germline V gene. The CDR3 spans 15 residues. V was clipped by 2 bases and J by 6 bases, with 15 bases between them. The CDR3 loop is CASSQYQGPPDTQYF. The CDR3 coding sequence is TGCGCCAGCAGCCAATATCAGGGGCCCCCGGATACGCAGTATTTT.

The V call is TRBV7-2, the J call TRBJ2-5, with TRBD2 as a possible D gene (7 bases). The V end lost 5 bases, the J end lost 4 bases, and 8 bases lay between the germline ends. Looked up from germline, CDR1 is SGHTA and CDR2 is FQGNSA. CDR3 length: 12 residues. CDR3 coding DNA: TGTGCCAGCAGCAGGGGGGGAGAGACCCAGTACTTC. As protein: CASSRGGETQYF.

The chain uses TRBV30 and TRBJ2-7; 9 bases align to TRBD1. The CDR3 length is 14 residues. V was pared by 0 bases and J by 6 bases, with 6 bases of the junction left unmatched. Germline lookup yields CDR1 GTSNPN and CDR2 SVGIG (reference sequence). Here the CDR3 reads CAWSVHRGRIEQYF. CDR3 bases: TGTGCCTGGAGTGTACACAGGGGGCGTATCGAGCAGTACTTC.

This chain uses TRBV30 with TRBJ2-3; 7 bases are a match to TRBD2. This CDR3 contains 13 residues. Germline CDR1 reads GTSNPN; CDR2 reads SVGIG (reference sequence). V shed 2 bases, J shed 8 bases, and the junction held 7 bases outside the gene matches. CDR3 in DNA: TGTGCCTGGAGTCCGGGGGGAGTGAGTACGCAGTATTTT. Translating gives CAWSPGGVSTQYF. The full variable domain, in which reference TRBV30 and TRBJ2-3 provide the parts outside the CDR3, is SQTIHQWPATLVQPVGSPLSLECTVEGTSNPNLYWYRQAAGRGLQLLFYSVGIGQISSEVPQNLSASRPQDRQFILSSKKLLLSDSGFYLCAWSPGGVSTQYFGPGTRLTVL.

The chain uses TRBV19 and TRBJ2-2, with a weak D call TRBD1 (5 bases). In germline, CDR1 is LNHDA, CDR2 SQIVND (reference sequence). V was pared by 5 bases and J by 3 bases, with 7 bases between. This CDR3 has 13 amino acids. The CDR3 DNA reads as TGTGCCAGTAGTGACAGCGACACCGGGGAGCTGTTTTTT. Translation gives CASSDSDTGELFF.

The V call is TRBV5-1, the J call TRBJ1-4, with 7 bases fitting TRBD1. This CDR3 is built from 14 residues. Germline CDR1 and CDR2: SGHRS and YFSETQ. V shed 2 bases, J shed 6 bases, and the junction held 4 bases outside the gene matches. DNA of the CDR3: TGCGCCAGCAGCTTAAGACAGGGATATGAAAAACTGTTTTTT. Amino acid sequence: CASSLRQGYEKLFF. Complete variable domain (other parts from reference TRBV5-1 and TRBJ1-4): KAGVTQTPRYLIKTRGQQVTLSCSPISGHRSVSWYQQTPGQGLQFLFEYFSETQRNKGNFPGRFSGRQFSNSRSEMNVSTLELGDSALYLCASSLRQGYEKLFFGSGTQLSVL.

The rearrangement uses TRBV2 and TRBJ1-2, with unresolved D. V was trimmed by 5 bases and J by 4 bases, leaving 5 bases between them. CDR3 length: 11 amino acids. Looked up from germline, CDR1 is SNHLY and CDR2 is FYNNEI. CDR3: CASSRGYGYTF. The CDR3 nucleotides are TGTGCCAGCAGTCGAGGCTATGGCTACACCTTC.

About this clone: The same CDR3 arises from other DNA sequences in this sample as well. The V gene is TRBV2, the J gene TRBJ2-3; a weak D match, TRBD2 (6 bases). The CDR3 runs to 15 residues. CDR1 and CDR2 from the germline V gene are SNHLY and FYNNEI. V lost 4 bases, J lost 1 base, and 12 bases lay in between. The CDR3 DNA is TGTGCCAGCAGTGGGAGAGCGGGCGGCACAGATACGCAGTATTTT. This gives the protein CASSGRAGGTDTQYF.